The 3 T cell receptor beta chains in this list originate from one sample, sequenced in a study of regulatory T cells in long-lasting Graves disease. Arm-PCR of CDR3 regions and iRepertoire HTBI primers were used to build TCR beta libraries. Using its own MiXCR run on the multiplex PCR reads, TCRdb lists one record per CDR3 protein. This repertoire shows 650,000 to 700,000 distinct CDR3 sequences, around 30% found once; its top ten account for roughly 41%. Time point defined: persistent/refractory GD, antithyroid drugs over 5 years with positive TRAb. The TCR library used RNA extracted from PBMCs. The sequencing here drew on peripheral blood mononuclear cells (PBMCs), taken when the disease was refractory, from a patient treated with antithyroid drugs. The receptors come from a female donor with Graves disease.

CDR3 region: CASRGGTGAQYF. CDR3 nucleotide sequence: TGTGCCAGCCGAGGGGGCACCGGGGCCCAGTACTTC. The gene calls are TRBV7-9 and TRBJ2-5, with 7 positions matching TRBD1. In germline, CDR1 is SEHNR, CDR2 FQNEAQ (reference sequence). The V gene end was trimmed by 8 bases and the J gene end by 9 bases; junction bases not matched to a gene: 9. CDR3 length: 12 residues.

This chain joins TRBV12-3 or TRBV12-4 and TRBJ1-2; D is uncertain. This CDR3 contains 15 residues. The V end was cut by 7 bases, the J end by 3 bases, with 18 bases between. CDR3 nucleotides: TGTGCCAGCACCCCTAGGGTTCGGGCTTACTATGGCTACACCTTC. It encodes CASTPRVRAYYGYTF.

V and J are TRBV20-1 and TRBJ2-7, with 9 bases identical to TRBD1. J was trimmed by 6 bases and V by 6 bases; bases with no gene match: 9. This CDR3 has 13 residues. The germline V gene has CDR1 DFQATT and CDR2 SNEGSKA (reference sequence). The CDR3 here is CSAPGQGTREQYF. CDR3 nucleotide sequence: TGCAGTGCCCCGGGACAGGGCACCCGCGAGCAGTACTTC.